This T cell receptor (beta chain) derives from a study of prognosis after radiotherapy for stage I lung cancer. About the research overall: Among the enrolled patients, 14 to 15 had newly diagnosed primary stage I lung tumors, while roughly five had oligometastatic NSCLC following surgical resection of the primary tumor.

Worth noting for this clonotype: This likely came from a read error, as a far larger clone is one base away. Here the CDR3 omits its conserved ending phenylalanine or tryptophan, so a read error is the likely source.

TCR beta CDR3 was amplified from genomic DNA by two-round multiplex PCR. First-round PCR used primers specific to each TRBV and TRBJ gene. Amplification in the second PCR round was performed with universal primers. From the multiplex PCR reads, TCRdb called clonotypes with MiXCR, one entry per CDR3 protein. Of 12,000 or so distinct CDR3 sequences in the sample, just over 35% are singletons; the top ten hold roughly 50%. The V and J ends lost 5 bases and 8 bases, in that order; junction bases with no gene match: 13. This CDR3 comprises 15 residues. In germline, CDR1 is MNHGY, CDR2 SVAAGI. The sequence was collected from a donor over 45 with non-small cell lung cancer. The gene calls are TRBV6-9 and TRBJ1-2, with 8 bases that match TRBD1. The sample here was PBMCs, taken before or after stereotactic body radiation therapy (not recorded which). The CDR3 DNA follows: TGTGCCAGCAGTACCCGGACAGGGACAGCTTGGGGCTACACCGTC. As protein: CASSTRTGTAWGYTV.